Presented here are 4 T cell receptor beta chains from one specimen sequenced in a study of blood T cell repertoires in COVID-19 (dated by TCRdb to about 2020). The method behind the library was the immunoSEQ multiplex PCR assay. TCRdb holds this immuneACCESS table with in-frame rearrangements only. Some clones are missing; in checked studies, unresolved V genes explain under half, and the rest has no known cause. For this sample the table gives about 46,000 clones, of which roughly nine tenths were detected only once. The ten largest clonotypes hold around a sixth of the sample. The sample was peripheral blood. All receptors come from a man in his sixties with active or convalescent COVID-19.

This chain uses TRBV7-2 with TRBJ1-6, with no clear D. Germline CDR1 and CDR2: SGHTA and FQGNSA. CDR3 length: 13 residues. Between the trimmed V and J ends, which lost 3 bases and 7 bases, there was a span of 7 bases. CDR3 nucleotides: TGTGCCAGCAGCTTGCAGTGGAATTCACCCCTCCACTTT. It codes for CASSLQWNSPLHF.

The chain links TRBV11-2 to TRBJ1-2; 7 bases line up with TRBD1. The junction had 0 bases not matched to a gene; V was cut back by 5 bases and J by 3 bases. There are 12 residues in the CDR3. Germline CDR1 is SGHAT and CDR2 is FQNNGV. The CDR3 sequence: CASSGTDYGYTF. The DNA for the CDR3 is TGTGCCAGCAGCGGGACAGACTATGGCTACACCTTC.

The chain couples TRBV5-1 to TRBJ1-1, with TRBD1 matching over 8 bases. This CDR3 contains 15 residues. Germline values: CDR1 SGHRS, CDR2 YFSETQ. Trimming cost V 0 bases and J 5 bases; bases outside gene matches: 6. The CDR3 region has the DNA TGCGCCAGCAGCTTGGCCGGGACAGGAGGAACTGAAGCTTTCTTT. Amino acids: CASSLAGTGGTEAFF.

CDR3 loop: CASRDRTYNEQFF. The CDR3 coding sequence is TGTGCCAGCCGGGACAGAACCTACAATGAGCAGTTCTTC. The chain uses TRBV19 and TRBJ2-1, with 7 positions matching TRBD1. Per the germline V gene, CDR1 is LNHDA and CDR2 is SQIVND (reference sequence). The CDR3 spans 13 residues. V shed 9 bases, J shed 2 bases, and the junction held 4 bases outside the gene matches.